This T cell receptor beta chain came from a study of blood T cell repertoires in COVID-19. The overall study: Material from acute and convalescent COVID-19 was sourced from the United States, Italy and Spain. PBMCs, B-cell-depleted T cells, or T cells provided the cDNA or gDNA that made up the material.

Per the original data handling: Researchers report that nucleated cell counts were estimated from reference gene primer amplification. TCRdb keeps only in-frame clones here, not all; method: immunoSEQ multiplex PCR. V, J and clone size are taken as reported in that table, and D and trimming were inferred from the DNA itself. Among about 91,000 clones listed, about 86% were seen once. The V segment lost 8 bases and the J segment 6 bases; nucleotides outside the gene matches: 7. The CDR3 sequence is 14 residues long. Germline V lookup: CDR1 MNHEY, CDR2 SVGAGI. The source is a woman in her sixties or seventies with acute or convalescent COVID-19. Sequencing used peripheral blood. The chain joins TRBV6-5 to TRBJ2-2; 9 nucleotides line up with TRBD1. CDR3 loop: CASGQQGAAGELFF. Here the CDR3 DNA reads TGTGCCAGCGGACAACAGGGGGCCGCCGGGGAGCTGTTTTTT.